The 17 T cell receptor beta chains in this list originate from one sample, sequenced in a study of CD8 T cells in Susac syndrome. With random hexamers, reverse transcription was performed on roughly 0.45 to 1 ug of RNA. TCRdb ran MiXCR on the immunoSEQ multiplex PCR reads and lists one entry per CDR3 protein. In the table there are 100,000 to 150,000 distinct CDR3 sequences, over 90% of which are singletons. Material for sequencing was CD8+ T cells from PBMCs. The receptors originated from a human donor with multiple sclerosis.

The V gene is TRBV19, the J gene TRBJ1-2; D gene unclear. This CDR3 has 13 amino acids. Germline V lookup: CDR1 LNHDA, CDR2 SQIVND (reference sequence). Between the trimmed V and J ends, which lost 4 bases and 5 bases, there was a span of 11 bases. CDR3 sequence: CASSNSGEYGYTF. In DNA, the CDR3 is TGTGCCAGTAGTAACTCTGGGGAGTATGGCTACACCTTC. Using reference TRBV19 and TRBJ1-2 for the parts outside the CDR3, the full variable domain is DGGITQSPKYLFRKEGQNVTLSCEQNLNHDAMYWYRQDPGQGLRLIYYSQIVNDFQKGDIAEGYSVSREKKESFPLTVTSAQKNPTAFYLCASSNSGEYGYTFGSGTRLTVV.

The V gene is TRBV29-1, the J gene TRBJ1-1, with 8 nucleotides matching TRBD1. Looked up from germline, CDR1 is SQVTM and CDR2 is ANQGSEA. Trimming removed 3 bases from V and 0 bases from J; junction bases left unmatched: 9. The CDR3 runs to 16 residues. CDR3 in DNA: TGCAGCGTTGAGTTTTCCGACAGGGGCCTGAACACTGAAGCTTTCTTT. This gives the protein CSVEFSDRGLNTEAFF.

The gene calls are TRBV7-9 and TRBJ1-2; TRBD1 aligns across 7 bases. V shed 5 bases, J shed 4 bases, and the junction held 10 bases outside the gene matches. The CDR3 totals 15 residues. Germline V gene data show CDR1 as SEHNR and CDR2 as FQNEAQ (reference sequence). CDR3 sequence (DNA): TGTGCCAGCAGCGGACAGGAGATTAAATTCTATGGCTACACCTTC. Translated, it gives CASSGQEIKFYGYTF.

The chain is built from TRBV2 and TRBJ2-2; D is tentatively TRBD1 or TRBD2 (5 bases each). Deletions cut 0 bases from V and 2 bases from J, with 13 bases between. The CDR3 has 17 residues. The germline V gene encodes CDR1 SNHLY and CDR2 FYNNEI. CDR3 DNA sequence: TGTGCCAGCAGTGAAGCCCGAACGGGACGTAACACCGGGGAGCTGTTTTTT. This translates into CASSEARTGRNTGELFF.

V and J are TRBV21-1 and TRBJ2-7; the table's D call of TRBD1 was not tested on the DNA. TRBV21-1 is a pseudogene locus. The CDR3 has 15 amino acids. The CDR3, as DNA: TGTGCCAGCAGCAAGGGGACAGGGGACTCCTACGAGCAGTACGTC. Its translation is CASSKGTGDSYEQYV.

The CDR3 sequence is CSADHAGGASTDTQYF. CDR3 sequence (DNA): TGCAGTGCTGACCACGCAGGAGGGGCAAGCACAGATACGCAGTATTTT. The chain is built from TRBV20-1 and TRBJ2-3; perhaps TRBD2 as D (6 bases). Trimming cost V 5 bases and J 0 bases, with 18 bases left between them. This CDR3 has 16 residues. The germline V gene has CDR1 DFQATT and CDR2 SNEGSKA (reference sequence).

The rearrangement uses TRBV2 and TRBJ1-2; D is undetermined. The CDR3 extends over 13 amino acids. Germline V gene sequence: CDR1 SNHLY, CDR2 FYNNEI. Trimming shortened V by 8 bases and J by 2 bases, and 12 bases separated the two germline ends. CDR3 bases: TGTGCCAGCCCGAATGAAAGGAACTATGGCTACACCTTC. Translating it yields CASPNERNYGYTF.

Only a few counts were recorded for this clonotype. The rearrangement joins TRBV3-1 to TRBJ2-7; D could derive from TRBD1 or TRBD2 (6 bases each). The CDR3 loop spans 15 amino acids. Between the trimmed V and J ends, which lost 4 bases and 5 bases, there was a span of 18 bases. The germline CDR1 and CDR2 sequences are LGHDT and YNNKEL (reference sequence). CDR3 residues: CASSPRPMGGHEQYF. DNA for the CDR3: TGTGCCAGCAGCCCTCGTCCAATGGGGGGCCACGAGCAGTACTTC.

CDR3: CASSVEAGPSETQYF. Here the CDR3 DNA reads TGTGCCAGCAGCGTAGAAGCGGGGCCCTCGGAGACCCAGTACTTC. The chain recombines TRBV9 with TRBJ2-5; 7 bases map to TRBD2. The CDR3 is 15 residues long. Germline CDR1 is SGDLS and CDR2 is YYNGEE. The trim removed 0 bases at V and 5 bases at J, leaving 7 bases unmatched.

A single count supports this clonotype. The CDR3 spells CASSLWTMGETQYF. Written as DNA, the CDR3 is TGTGCCAGCAGCTTGTGGACCATGGGGGAGACCCAGTACTTC. The V gene is TRBV5-8, the J gene TRBJ2-5, with D uncertain. Trimming left V 1 base short and J 5 bases short, with 12 bases between. Germline-derived CDR1 and CDR2 are SGHTS and YDEGEE. The CDR3 totals 14 residues.

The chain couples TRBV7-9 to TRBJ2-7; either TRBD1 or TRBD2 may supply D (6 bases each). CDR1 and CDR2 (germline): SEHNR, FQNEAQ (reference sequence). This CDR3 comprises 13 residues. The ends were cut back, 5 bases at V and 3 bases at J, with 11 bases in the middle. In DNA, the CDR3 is TGTGCCAGCAGCGAAGGGGGGATCTACGAGCAGTACGTC. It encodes CASSEGGIYEQYV.

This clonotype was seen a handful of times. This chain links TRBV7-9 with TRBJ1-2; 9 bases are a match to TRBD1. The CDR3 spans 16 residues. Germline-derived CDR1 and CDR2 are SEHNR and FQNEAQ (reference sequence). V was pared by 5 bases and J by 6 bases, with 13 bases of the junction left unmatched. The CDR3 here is CASSHLVGTGLNGYTF. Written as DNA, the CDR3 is TGTGCCAGCAGCCATCTCGTCGGGACAGGGCTCAATGGCTACACCTTC.

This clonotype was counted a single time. The CDR3 is CASGLSDTQYF. CDR3 DNA sequence: TGTGCTAGTGGTTTGTCAGATACGCAGTATTTT. The V gene is TRBV12-5, the J gene TRBJ2-3; no clear D gene. V shed 2 bases and J shed 4 bases, with 1 base lying between them. The germline gives CDR1 LGHNT, CDR2 FRNRAP. CDR3 length equals 11 residues.

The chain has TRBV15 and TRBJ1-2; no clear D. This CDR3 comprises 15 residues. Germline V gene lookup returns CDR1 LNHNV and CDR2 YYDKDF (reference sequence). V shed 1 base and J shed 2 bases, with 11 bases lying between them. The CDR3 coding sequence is TGTGCCACCAGCAGAGTTAGGACGGACAACTATGGCTACACCTTC. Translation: CATSRVRTDNYGYTF.

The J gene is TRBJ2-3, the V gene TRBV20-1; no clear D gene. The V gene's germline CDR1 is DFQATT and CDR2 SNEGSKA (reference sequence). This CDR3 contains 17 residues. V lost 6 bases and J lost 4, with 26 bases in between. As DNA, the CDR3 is TGCAGTGCCATCGGAACCCGGGCAGAGGTCTATTCAGATACGCAGTATTTT. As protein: CSAIGTRAEVYSDTQYF.

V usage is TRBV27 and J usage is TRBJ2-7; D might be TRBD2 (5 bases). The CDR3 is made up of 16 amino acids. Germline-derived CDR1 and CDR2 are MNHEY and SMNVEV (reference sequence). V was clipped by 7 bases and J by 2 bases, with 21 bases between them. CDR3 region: CASTLRSGDLPYEQYF. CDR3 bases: TGTGCCAGCACCTTGCGATCCGGGGATTTACCCTACGAGCAGTACTTC.

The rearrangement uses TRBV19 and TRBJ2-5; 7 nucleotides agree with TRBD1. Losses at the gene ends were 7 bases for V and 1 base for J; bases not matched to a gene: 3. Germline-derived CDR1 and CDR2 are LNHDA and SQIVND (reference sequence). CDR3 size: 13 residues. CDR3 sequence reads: CASKPGGQETQYF. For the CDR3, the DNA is TGTGCCAGTAAACCAGGGGGCCAAGAGACCCAGTACTTC. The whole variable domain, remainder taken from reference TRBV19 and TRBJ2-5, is DGGITQSPKYLFRKEGQNVTLSCEQNLNHDAMYWYRQDPGQGLRLIYYSQIVNDFQKGDIAEGYSVSREKKESFPLTVTSAQKNPTAFYLCASKPGGQETQYFGPGTRLLVL.